The following is a TCR beta chain sequence with its context. Its target is not known. Generated by immunoSEQ multiplex PCR, the TCRdb table keeps only in-frame clones and is missing some. Among about 350,000 clones listed, 80% to 90% were seen once. Trimming removed 0 bases from V and 2 bases from J, with 15 bases in between. In germline, CDR1 is SGHRS, CDR2 YFSETQ. The CDR3 spans 16 residues. The data were taken from a study of Ad26.COV2.S vaccination and SARS-CoV-2 variants. About the study: In the COV1001 trial, the donor was in the Ad26.COV2.S arm.

General study results and limits: Once vaccination had occurred, spike-specific CD8+ and CD4+ T cell responses reportedly showed substantial breadth.

Specified treatment: about 20 received Ad26.COV2.S at low or high dose, single or two shots; about 5 received placebo; per-sample allocation not given. The investigators took samples on day 63 after the first vaccine or placebo injection. This sequence was found in a person between 18 and 60 years old who received the Ad26.COV2.S COVID-19 vaccine or a placebo. Material: peripheral blood, obtained in a trial of Ad26.COV2.S vaccine versus placebo. J is TRBJ2-7 and V is TRBV5-1; D could derive from TRBD1 or TRBD2 (5 bases each). This chain's CDR3 is CASSLAGAVGTYEQYF. Written as DNA, the CDR3 is TGCGCCAGCAGCTTGGCCGGGGCCGTGGGAACCTACGAGCAGTACTTC.